This T cell receptor (beta chain) was recovered during a study of T cells in narcolepsy. This clone was observed a few times. CDR3 length: 14 amino acids. CDR1 and CDR2 from the germline V gene are SEHNR and FQNEAQ (reference sequence). Trimming took 3 bases from V and 7 from J; bases not matched to a gene: 9. Only in-frame clones appear in the TCRdb table, and some are missing; sequencing was by immunoSEQ multiplex PCR. In the table there are some 30,000 clones, 75% to 90% of which are singletons. The TCR originated in a human donor with narcolepsy. Sequencing was performed on CD45RA- memory CD4+ T cells from PBMCs. The chain is built from TRBV7-9 and TRBJ2-7; TRBD2 aligns across 7 bases. The chain's CDR3 is CASSFSSGAGEQYF. The CDR3 bases are TGTGCCAGCAGCTTTTCCAGCGGGGCGGGGGAGCAGTACTTC.